This TCR beta chain came from a study of primary melanoma T cells and metastatic recurrence (dated by TCRdb to 2020 to 2022). General notes on the study: The cohort was made up of roughly 180 primary melanomas of stage T2 to T4, with thickness greater than 1 mm. The T-cell fraction measured by TCR beta sequencing was compared against progression-free survival as the clinical outcome. Histopathological grading of tumor-infiltrating lymphocytes was compared with the sequencing-derived T-cell fraction. Whether patient outcome could be predicted by T-cell fraction and T-cell repertoire clonality in primary melanoma tumors was the question this study put to the test. The study at large found these results: The authors framed an effective T-cell-mediated antitumor response in primary melanoma only as a suggestion, not a demonstrated mechanism. A T-cell fraction above 20% appeared protective regardless of ulceration status, mitotic rate or nodal disease. Reportedly, adding T-cell fraction to tumor thickness improved progression-free survival prediction more than adding any other histopathological variable did. The tumor T-cell fraction reportedly predicted progression-free survival independently of thickness, ulceration, mitotic rate and age.

In the germline V gene, CDR1 corresponds to KGHSH and CDR2 to LQKENI. Relative to germline, V is missing 0 bases and J is missing 2 bases, with 3 bases of the junction outside any gene match. The CDR3 contains 15 residues, cysteine and phenylalanine counted. The entry retains the CDR3 DNA only, 45 bases that are in frame from base 1. The patients had surgically resected primary melanoma that was considered potentially curable but at risk of metastatic recurrence. Library generation was performed with the immunoSEQ multiplex PCR assay. Primary melanoma tumor tissue was subjected to high-throughput sequencing of the T-cell receptor beta chain. The paper's data handling went like this. TCRB CDR3 sharing between samples and the distribution of insertions and deletions were included in the repertoire analyses. The predictive value of the T-cell fraction was ranked against histopathological variables by a gradient-boosted model. TCRdb stores this immuneACCESS table with in-frame sequences only. Part of the clones is absent; in the studies checked, under half of the shortfall reflects unresolved V genes, and no reason is known for the rest. V and J calls and clone size are as listed in that table; D and trimming were resolved from the DNA. The table for this sample lists about 240 clones; 80% to 90% of them were counted only once. 13% to 15% of the sample is in the top ten clones.

Points on this clone: The antigen this receptor binds is unknown. No quality values exist for individual bases; no much larger clone is one base distant.

The source is a human donor with melanoma. The chain employs TRBV18 and TRBJ2-5, and TRBD1 aligns with 7 junction nucleotides. Sequenced: melanoma tumor tissue. The DNA sequence is TGTGCCAGCTCACCACCACGGACAGGACAAGAGACCCAGTACTTC. Its coded protein is CASSPPRTGQETQYF.